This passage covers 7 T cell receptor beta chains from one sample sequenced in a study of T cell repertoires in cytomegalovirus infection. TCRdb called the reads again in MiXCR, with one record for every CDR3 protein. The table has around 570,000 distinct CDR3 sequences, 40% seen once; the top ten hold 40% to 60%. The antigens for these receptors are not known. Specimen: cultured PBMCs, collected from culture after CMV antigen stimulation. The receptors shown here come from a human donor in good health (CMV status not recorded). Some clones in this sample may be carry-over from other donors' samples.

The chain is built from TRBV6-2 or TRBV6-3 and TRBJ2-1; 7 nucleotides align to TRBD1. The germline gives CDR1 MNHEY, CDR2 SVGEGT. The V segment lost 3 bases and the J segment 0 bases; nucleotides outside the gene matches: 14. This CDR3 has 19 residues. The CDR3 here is CASSYAYFTGVSSYNEQFF. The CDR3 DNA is TGTGCCAGCAGTTATGCCTACTTCACAGGGGTAAGCTCCTACAATGAGCAGTTCTTC.

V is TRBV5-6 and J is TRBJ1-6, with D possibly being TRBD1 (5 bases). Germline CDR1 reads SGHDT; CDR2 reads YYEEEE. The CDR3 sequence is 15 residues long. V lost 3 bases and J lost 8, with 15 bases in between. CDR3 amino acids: CASSSRMGGYSPLHF. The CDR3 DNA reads TGTGCCAGCAGCTCCAGGATGGGGGGTTATTCACCCCTCCACTTT.

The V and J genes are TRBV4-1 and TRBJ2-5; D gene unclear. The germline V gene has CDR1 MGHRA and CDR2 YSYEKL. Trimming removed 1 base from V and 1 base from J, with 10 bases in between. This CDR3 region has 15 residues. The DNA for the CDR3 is TGCGCCAGCAGCCAAGTCTCACGCATCCAAGAGACCCAGTACTTC. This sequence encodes CASSQVSRIQETQYF.

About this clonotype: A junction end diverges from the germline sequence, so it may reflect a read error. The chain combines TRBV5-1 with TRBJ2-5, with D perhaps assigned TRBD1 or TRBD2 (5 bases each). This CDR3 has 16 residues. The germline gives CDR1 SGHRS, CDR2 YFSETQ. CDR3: CASSPVGRTGGETPYF. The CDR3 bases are TGCGCCAGCAGCCCTGTCGGGCGAACTGGGGGAGAGACCCCGTACTTC.

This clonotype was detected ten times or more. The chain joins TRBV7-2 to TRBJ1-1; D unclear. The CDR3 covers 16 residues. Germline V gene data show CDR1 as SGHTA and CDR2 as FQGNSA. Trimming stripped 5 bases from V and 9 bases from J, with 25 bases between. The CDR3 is CASSPEGRGGFFQAFF. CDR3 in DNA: TGTGCCAGCAGCCCCGAAGGGCGGGGAGGATTTTTTCAAGCTTTCTTT. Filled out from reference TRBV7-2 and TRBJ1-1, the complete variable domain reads GAGVSQSPSNKVTEKGKDVELRCDPISGHTALYWYRQSLGQGLEFLIYFQGNSAPDKSGLPSDRFSAERTGGSVSTLTIQRTQQEDSAVYLCASSPEGRGGFFQAFFGQGTRLTVV.

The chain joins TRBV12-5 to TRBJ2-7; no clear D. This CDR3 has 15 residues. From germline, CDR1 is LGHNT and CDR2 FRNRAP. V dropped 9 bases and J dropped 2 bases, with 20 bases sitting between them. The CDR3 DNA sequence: TGTGCTAGACTCTTGCCCGAAGGGAAAACCTACGAGCAGTACTTC. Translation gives CARLLPEGKTYEQYF.

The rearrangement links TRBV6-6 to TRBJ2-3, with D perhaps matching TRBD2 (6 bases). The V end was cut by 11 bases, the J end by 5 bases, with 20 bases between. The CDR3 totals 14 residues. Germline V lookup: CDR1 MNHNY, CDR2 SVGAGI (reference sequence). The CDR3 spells CACRREHLGDTQYF. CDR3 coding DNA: TGTGCCTGTCGACGGGAGCATCTCGGAGATACGCAGTATTTT.